Following are 10 T cell receptor beta chains from one sample sequenced in a study of CD8+ T cells in alopecia areata (dated by TCRdb to about 2018). Sample time point, as interpreted from the label and publication: baseline before oral tofacitinib. Preparation of the library involved the immunoSEQ multiplex PCR assay. For TCR sequencing, RNA was extracted from every sample and reverse transcribed into cDNA to serve as template. The source is immuneACCESS, and TCRdb retained only in-frame sequences with V and J called. Part of the clones is not carried over; for the studies checked, unresolved V genes explain less than half of this, and the remainder is unexplained. The sample table records about 200,000 clones; 57% of these occur just once. Of the sample, 0.45% falls within the top ten clones. The material sequenced was CD4+ T cells sorted from blood, taken at week 0. The receptors stem from a human donor with alopecia areata.

The chain employs TRBV5-4 and TRBJ2-7, with 11 bases identical to TRBD1. Germline CDR1 reads SGHNT; CDR2 reads YYREEE (reference sequence). The ends lost 4 bases at V and 2 bases at J; junction bases unmatched: 5. The CDR3 length is 15 residues. The CDR3 protein is CASSPGQGATYEQYF. CDR3 sequence (DNA): TGTGCCAGCAGCCCCGGACAGGGGGCTACCTACGAGCAGTACTTC.

The CDR3 is CASSLAAGPYGYTF. CDR3 DNA sequence: TGTGCCAGCAGCTTAGCGGCAGGCCCCTATGGCTACACCTTC. V is TRBV7-9 and J is TRBJ1-2; D unclear. Germline CDR1 and CDR2: SEHNR and FQNEAQ (reference sequence). This CDR3 is 14 amino acids long. Trimming took off 0 bases at V and 4 bases at J, with 9 bases between the two ends.

V is TRBV30 and J is TRBJ1-2, with 9 positions matching TRBD1. The CDR3 loop spans 14 amino acids. Unmatched junction bases numbered 7, after V lost 3 bases and J lost 5 bases. The germline V gene encodes CDR1 GTSNPN and CDR2 SVGIG (reference sequence). CDR3 DNA sequence: TGTGCCTGGAGAGTAACCGGGACAGGGTATGGCTACACCTTC. Its protein product is CAWRVTGTGYGYTF.

The J gene is TRBJ2-7, the V gene TRBV27, with a possible D match to TRBD2 (7 bases). The V and J ends lost 5 bases and 4 bases respectively, with 12 bases between them. Germline V gene lookup returns CDR1 MNHEY and CDR2 SMNVEV (reference sequence). This CDR3 spans 13 amino acids. In DNA, the CDR3 is TGTGCCAGCAGTGCGGGGGCAGGGTACGAGCAGTACTTC. This gives the protein CASSAGAGYEQYF.

V usage is TRBV30 and J usage is TRBJ1-2; D possibly corresponds to TRBD1 (6 bases). Germline CDR1 is GTSNPN and CDR2 is SVGIG (reference sequence). V shed 4 bases and J shed 10 bases, with 22 bases lying between them. The CDR3 covers 14 residues. The CDR3 DNA reads TGTGCCTGGACCACACCGGGCAGGGGATACGTCTACACCTTC. This codes for CAWTTPGRGYVYTF.

The chain has TRBV30 and TRBJ1-6; weak D call: TRBD1 (5 bases). CDR1 is GTSNPN, CDR2 SVGIG, per germline (reference sequence). This CDR3 comprises 16 residues. The V end lost 1 base, the J end lost 7 bases, and 17 bases lay between the germline ends. CDR3 coding DNA: TGTGCCTGGAGTGGGTCACACGGGGCGAGGAATTCACCCCTCCACTTT. Translation: CAWSGSHGARNSPLHF.

This clone was seen a single time. The genes are TRBV5-6 and TRBJ2-7, with D perhaps being TRBD1 or TRBD2 (5 bases each). The CDR3 has 12 amino acids. Germline assignment: CDR1 SGHDT and CDR2 YYEEEE. V was pared by 4 bases and J by 12 bases, with 17 bases between. CDR3 nucleotide sequence: TGTGCCAGCAGCCTTCGACAAATGGGACGGTACTTC. Residues: CASSLRQMGRYF.

The rearrangement uses TRBV10-3 and TRBJ2-7; 10 bases match TRBD1. The V segment lost 8 bases and the J segment 3 bases; nucleotides outside the gene matches: 7. Germline CDR1 and CDR2: ENHRY and SYGVKD. The CDR3 totals 14 residues. The CDR3 coding sequence is TGTGCCATCGGAGCTTGGACAGGGGGCTACGAGCAGTACTTC. Amino acids: CAIGAWTGGYEQYF.

The chain has TRBV4-1 and TRBJ2-1; 7 bases line up with TRBD2. The CDR3 has 15 residues. The V segment lost 1 base and the J segment 7 bases; nucleotides outside the gene matches: 7. Germline V gives CDR1 MGHRA, CDR2 YSYEKL. The CDR3 is CASSQAQAAGNEQFF. CDR3 DNA: TGCGCCAGCAGCCAAGCCCAAGCAGCGGGGAATGAGCAGTTCTTC.

V usage is TRBV4-1 and J usage is TRBJ2-3; D uncertain. The CDR3 covers 17 residues. The V and J ends lost 0 bases and 0 bases respectively, with 13 bases between them. Per the germline V gene, CDR1 is MGHRA and CDR2 is YSYEKL. The CDR3 DNA follows: TGCGCCAGCAGCCAAGATCTTACGAACCCTAGCACAGATACGCAGTATTTT. Residues: CASSQDLTNPSTDTQYF.